This T cell receptor beta chain is drawn from a study of cytomegalovirus exposure and HLA in healthy donors. The study, taken as a whole, reports: There were some V segments, including TRBV6-2 and TRBV6-3, excluded as indistinguishable. While the bulk of TCR sequences proved rare, some public TCRs turned up in many donors.

On this clone: Its antigen is currently unknown.

The PCR employed 60 Vbeta primers together with 13 Jbeta primers. TCRdb's table, derived via immunoSEQ multiplex PCR, lists solely in-frame clones and lacks some. The table records about 140,000 clones, about 75% of them present only once. This CDR3 contains 15 residues. Germline CDR1 is SEHNR and CDR2 is FQNEAQ (reference sequence). The V and J ends lost 4 bases and 5 bases, in that order; junction bases with no gene match: 8. This receptor was taken from a woman between 25 and 40 years old in good health and CMV-seronegative. The V gene is TRBV7-9, the J gene TRBJ2-1; 7 bases line up with TRBD1. The sequenced sample was PBMCs. The DNA for the CDR3 is TGTGCCAGCAGCTCCCGGACAGGACCCCACAATGAGCAGTTCTTC. As protein: CASSSRTGPHNEQFF.